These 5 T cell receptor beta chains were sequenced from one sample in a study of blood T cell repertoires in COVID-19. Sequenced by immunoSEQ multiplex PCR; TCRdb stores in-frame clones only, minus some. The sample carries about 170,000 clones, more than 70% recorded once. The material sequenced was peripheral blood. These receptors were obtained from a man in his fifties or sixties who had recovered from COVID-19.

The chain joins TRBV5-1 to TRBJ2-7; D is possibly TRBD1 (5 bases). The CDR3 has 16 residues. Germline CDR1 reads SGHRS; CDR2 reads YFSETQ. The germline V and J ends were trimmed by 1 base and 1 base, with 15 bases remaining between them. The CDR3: CASSLLGLAGSYEQYF. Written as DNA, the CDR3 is TGCGCCAGCAGCTTGTTAGGTTTGGCAGGGTCCTACGAGCAGTACTTC.

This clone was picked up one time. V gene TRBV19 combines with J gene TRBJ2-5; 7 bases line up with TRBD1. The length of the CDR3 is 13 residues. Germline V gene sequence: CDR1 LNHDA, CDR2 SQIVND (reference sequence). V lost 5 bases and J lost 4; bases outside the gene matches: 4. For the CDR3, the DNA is TGTGCCAGTAGTCTCAACAGGGGAGAGACCCAGTACTTC. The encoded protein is CASSLNRGETQYF.

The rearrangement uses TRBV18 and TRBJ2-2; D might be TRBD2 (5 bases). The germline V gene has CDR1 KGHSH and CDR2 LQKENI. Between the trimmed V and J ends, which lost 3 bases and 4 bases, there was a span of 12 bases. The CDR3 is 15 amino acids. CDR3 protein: CASSPWGEGTGELFF. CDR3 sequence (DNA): TGTGCCAGCTCACCCTGGGGTGAGGGCACCGGGGAGCTGTTTTTT.

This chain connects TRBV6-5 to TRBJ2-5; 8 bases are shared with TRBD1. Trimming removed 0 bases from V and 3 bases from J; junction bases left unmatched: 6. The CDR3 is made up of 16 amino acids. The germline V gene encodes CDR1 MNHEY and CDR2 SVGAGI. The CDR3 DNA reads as TGTGCCAGCAGTTACTCGAGACAGGGGTTTAAAGAGACCCAGTACTTC. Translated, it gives CASSYSRQGFKETQYF.

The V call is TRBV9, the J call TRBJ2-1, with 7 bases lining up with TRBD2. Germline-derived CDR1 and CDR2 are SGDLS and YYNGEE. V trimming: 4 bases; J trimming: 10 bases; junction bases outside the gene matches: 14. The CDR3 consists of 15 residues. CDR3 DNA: TGTGCCAGCAGCCTCAGAGGGCGGGAGCTCGGGGAGCAGTTCTTC. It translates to CASSLRGRELGEQFF.